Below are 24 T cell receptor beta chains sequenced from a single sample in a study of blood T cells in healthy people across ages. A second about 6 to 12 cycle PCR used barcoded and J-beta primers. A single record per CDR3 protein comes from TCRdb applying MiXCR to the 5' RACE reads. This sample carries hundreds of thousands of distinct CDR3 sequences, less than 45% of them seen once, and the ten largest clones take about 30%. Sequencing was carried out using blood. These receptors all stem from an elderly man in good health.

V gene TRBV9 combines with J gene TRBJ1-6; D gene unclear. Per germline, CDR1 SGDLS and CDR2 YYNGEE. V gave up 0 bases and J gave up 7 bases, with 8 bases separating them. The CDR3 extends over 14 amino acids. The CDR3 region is CASSVGPENSPLHF. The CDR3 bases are TGTGCCAGCAGCGTAGGGCCTGAAAATTCACCCCTCCACTTT.

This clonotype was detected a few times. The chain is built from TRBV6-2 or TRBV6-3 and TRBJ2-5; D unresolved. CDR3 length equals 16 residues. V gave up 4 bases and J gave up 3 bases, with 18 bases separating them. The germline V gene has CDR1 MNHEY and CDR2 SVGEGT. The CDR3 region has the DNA TGTGCCAGCAGTTTCCCGCATTCCGGACCCAAAGAGACCCAGTACTTC. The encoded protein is CASSFPHSGPKETQYF.

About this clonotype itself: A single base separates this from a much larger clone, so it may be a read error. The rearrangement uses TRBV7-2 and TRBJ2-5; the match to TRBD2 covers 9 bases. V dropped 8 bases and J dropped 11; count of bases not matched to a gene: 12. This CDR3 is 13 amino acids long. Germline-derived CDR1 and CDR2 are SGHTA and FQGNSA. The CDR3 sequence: CASGILAGDRQYF. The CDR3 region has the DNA TGTGCCAGCGGGATATTAGCGGGGGATAGGCAGTACTTC. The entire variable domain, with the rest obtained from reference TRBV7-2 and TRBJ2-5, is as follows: GAGVSQSPSNKVTEKGKDVELRCDPISGHTALYWYRQSLGQGLEFLIYFQGNSAPDKSGLPSDRFSAERTGGSVSTLTIQRTQQEDSAVYLCASGILAGDRQYFGPGTRLLVL.

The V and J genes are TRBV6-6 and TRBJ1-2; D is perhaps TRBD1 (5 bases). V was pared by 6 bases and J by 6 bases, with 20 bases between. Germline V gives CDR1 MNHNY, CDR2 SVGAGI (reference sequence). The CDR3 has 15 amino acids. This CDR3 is CASSTTSGAFNGYTF. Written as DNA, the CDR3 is TGTGCCAGCAGCACAACTAGTGGGGCTTTCAATGGCTACACCTTC.

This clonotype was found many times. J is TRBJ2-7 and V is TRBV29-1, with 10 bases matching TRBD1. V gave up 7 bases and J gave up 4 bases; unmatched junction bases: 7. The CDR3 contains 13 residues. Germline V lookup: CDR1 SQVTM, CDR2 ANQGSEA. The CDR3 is CSARTGGIYEQYF. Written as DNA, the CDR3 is TGCAGCGCCAGGACAGGGGGAATTTACGAGCAGTACTTC.

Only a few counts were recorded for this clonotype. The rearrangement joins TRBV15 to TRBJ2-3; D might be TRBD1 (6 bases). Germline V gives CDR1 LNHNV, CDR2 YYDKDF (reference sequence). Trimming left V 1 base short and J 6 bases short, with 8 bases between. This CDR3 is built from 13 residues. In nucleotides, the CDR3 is TGTGCCACCAGCAGAGGGGGGCAGGATACGCAGTATTTT. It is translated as CATSRGGQDTQYF.

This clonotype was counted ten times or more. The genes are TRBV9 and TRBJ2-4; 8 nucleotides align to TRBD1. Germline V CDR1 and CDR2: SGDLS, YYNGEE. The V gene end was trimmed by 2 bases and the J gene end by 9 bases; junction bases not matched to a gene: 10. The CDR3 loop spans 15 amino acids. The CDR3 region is CASSVDRGRNRIQYF. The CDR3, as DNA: TGTGCCAGCAGCGTCGACAGGGGAAGGAACCGCATTCAGTACTTC.

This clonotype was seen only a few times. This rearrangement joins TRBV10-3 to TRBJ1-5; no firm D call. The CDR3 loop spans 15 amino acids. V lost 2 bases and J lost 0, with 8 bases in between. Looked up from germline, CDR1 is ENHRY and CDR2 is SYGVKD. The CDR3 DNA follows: TGTGCCATCAGTGAGCATGGGGATAGCAATCAGCCCCAGCATTTT. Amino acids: CAISEHGDSNQPQHF.

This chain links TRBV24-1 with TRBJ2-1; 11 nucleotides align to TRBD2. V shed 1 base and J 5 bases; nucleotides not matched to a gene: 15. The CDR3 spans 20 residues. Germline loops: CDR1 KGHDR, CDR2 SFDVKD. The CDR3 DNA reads TGTGCCACCAGTGATTTCCCCCCCCGCCGACTAGCGGGGAACCACAATGAGCAGTTCTTC. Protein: CATSDFPPRRLAGNHNEQFF.

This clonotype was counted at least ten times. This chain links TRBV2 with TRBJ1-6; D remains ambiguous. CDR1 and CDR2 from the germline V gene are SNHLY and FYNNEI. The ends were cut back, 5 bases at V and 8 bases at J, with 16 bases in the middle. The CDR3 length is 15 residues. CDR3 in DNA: TGTGCCAGCAGTACCCGACGCGGTGGGGATTCACCCCTCCACTTT. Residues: CASSTRRGGDSPLHF.

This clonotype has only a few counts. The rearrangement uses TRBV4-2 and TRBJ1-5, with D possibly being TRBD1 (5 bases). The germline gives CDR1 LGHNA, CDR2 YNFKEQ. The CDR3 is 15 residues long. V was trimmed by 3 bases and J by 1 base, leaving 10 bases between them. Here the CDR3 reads CASSQADKSNQPQHF. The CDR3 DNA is TGTGCCAGCAGCCAGGCGGACAAGAGCAATCAGCCCCAGCATTTT.

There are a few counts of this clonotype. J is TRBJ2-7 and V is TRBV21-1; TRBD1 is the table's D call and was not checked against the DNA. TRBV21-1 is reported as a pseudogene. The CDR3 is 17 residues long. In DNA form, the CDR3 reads TGTGCCAGCAGCAGCCCGGGACAGGAAACGGTGGCCTACGAGCAGTACTTC. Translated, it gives CASSSPGQETVAYEQYF.

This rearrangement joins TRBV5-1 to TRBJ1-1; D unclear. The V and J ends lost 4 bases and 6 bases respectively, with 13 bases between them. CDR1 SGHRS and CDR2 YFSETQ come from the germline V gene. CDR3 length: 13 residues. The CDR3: CASSTAPISEAFF. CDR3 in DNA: TGCGCCAGCAGCACAGCCCCAATTTCTGAAGCTTTCTTT.

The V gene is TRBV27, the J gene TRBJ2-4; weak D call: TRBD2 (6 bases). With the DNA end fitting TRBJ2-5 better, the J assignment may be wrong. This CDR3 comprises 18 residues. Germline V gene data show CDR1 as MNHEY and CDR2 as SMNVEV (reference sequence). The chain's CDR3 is CASTNRGIGSTIKETQYF. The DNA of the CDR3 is TGTGCCAGCACAAACCGGGGGATAGGCTCCACAATAAAAGAGACCCAGTACTTC.

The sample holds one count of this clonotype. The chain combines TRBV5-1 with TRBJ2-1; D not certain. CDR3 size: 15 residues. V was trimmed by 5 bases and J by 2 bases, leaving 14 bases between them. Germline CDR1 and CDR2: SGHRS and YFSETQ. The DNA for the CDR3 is TGCGCCAGCAGAGTTCGTTTGGAGCCCTACAATGAGCAGTTCTTC. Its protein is CASRVRLEPYNEQFF.

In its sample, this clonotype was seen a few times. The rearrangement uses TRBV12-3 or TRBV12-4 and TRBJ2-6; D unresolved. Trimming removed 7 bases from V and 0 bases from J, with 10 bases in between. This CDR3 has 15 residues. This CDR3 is CASTVIFSGANVLTF. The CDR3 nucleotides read TGTGCCAGCACCGTGATCTTCTCTGGGGCCAACGTCCTGACTTTC.

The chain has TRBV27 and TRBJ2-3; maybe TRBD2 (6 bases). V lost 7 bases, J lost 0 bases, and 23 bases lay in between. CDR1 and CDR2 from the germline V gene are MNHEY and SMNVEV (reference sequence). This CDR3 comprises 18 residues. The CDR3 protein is CASIRSSPAGPSTDTQYF. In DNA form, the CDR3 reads TGTGCCAGCATCCGATCATCACCAGCGGGTCCTAGCACAGATACGCAGTATTTT.

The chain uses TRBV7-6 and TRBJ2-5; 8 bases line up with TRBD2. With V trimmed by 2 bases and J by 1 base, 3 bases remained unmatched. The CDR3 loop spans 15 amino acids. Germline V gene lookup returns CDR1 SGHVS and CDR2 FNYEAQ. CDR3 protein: CASSLFTSGQETQYF. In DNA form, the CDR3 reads TGTGCCAGCAGCTTATTTACTAGCGGCCAAGAGACCCAGTACTTC.

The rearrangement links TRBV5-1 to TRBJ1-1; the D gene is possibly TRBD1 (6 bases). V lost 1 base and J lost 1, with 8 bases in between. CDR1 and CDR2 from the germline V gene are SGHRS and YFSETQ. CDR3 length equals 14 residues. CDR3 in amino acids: CASSLQGTNTEAFF. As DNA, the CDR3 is TGCGCCAGCAGCTTGCAGGGGACGAACACTGAAGCTTTCTTT.

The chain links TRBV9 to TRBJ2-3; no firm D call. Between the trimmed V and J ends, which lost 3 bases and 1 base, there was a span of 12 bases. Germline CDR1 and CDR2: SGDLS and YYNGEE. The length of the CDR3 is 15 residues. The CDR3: CASSAPHRGTDTQYF. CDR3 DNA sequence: TGTGCCAGCAGCGCTCCGCACCGGGGCACAGATACGCAGTATTTT.

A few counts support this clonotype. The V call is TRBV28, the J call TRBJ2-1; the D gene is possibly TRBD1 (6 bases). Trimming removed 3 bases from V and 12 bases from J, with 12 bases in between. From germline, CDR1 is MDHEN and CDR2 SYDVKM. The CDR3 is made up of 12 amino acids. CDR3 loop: CASSFTGTGQFF. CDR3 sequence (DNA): TGTGCCAGCAGTTTCACAGGGACCGGGCAGTTCTTC.

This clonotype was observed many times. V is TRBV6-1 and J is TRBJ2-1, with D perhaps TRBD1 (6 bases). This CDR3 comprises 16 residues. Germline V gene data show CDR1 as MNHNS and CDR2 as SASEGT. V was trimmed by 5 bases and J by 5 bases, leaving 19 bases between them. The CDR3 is CASSRRPGQSDNEQFF. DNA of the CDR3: TGTGCCAGCAGTCGTAGACCGGGACAAAGCGACAATGAGCAGTTCTTC.

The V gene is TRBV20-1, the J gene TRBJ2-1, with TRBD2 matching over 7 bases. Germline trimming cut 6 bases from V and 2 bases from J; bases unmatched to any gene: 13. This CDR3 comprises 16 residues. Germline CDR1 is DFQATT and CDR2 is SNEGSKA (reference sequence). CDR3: CSASRAVGGTYNEQFF. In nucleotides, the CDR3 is TGCAGTGCGTCCCGGGCGGTGGGGGGGACCTACAATGAGCAGTTCTTC.

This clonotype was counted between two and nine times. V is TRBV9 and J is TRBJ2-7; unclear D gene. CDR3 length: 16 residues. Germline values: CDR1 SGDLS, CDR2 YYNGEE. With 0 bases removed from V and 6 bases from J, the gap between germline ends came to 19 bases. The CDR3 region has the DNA TGTGCCAGCAGCGTAGGGGCGGAGTGGGATTCCGGCGAGCAGTACTTC. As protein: CASSVGAEWDSGEQYF.